Below are 21 T cell receptor beta chains sequenced from a single sample in a study of blood T cell repertoires in COVID-19. The repertoire was sequenced with immunoSEQ multiplex PCR; TCRdb's copy has only in-frame clones and lacks some. Of about 160,000 clones listed, 82% were seen once; the top ten hold approximately 7%. The sample taken for sequencing was peripheral blood. The receptors originated from a woman in her thirties or forties with COVID-19, enrolled during active disease.

V is TRBV12-3 or TRBV12-4 and J is TRBJ1-1; no clear D. V was cut by 7 bases and J by 3 bases, with 12 bases left in between. The CDR3 loop spans 13 amino acids. DNA for the CDR3: TGTGCCAGCACCCTACGCCGGGACACTGAAGCTTTCTTT. Translated, it gives CASTLRRDTEAFF.

This clone was picked up one time. The J gene is TRBJ1-1, the V gene TRBV29-1; maybe TRBD1 (6 bases). The CDR3 runs 14 residues. Germline V gene sequence: CDR1 SQVTM, CDR2 ANQGSEA. Deletions cut 7 bases from V and 3 bases from J, with 18 bases between. CDR3 amino acids: CSAEGGLVDTEAFF. The CDR3 DNA is TGCAGCGCCGAGGGGGGGCTGGTGGACACTGAAGCTTTCTTT.

The CDR3 DNA sequence: TGTGCCAGTTTGACTAGCGGGGGCACAGATACGCAGTATTTT. Protein: CASLTSGGTDTQYF. V usage is TRBV2 and J usage is TRBJ2-3; 11 bases fit TRBD2. The germline gives CDR1 SNHLY, CDR2 FYNNEI. Trimming at V came to 9 bases and at J to 1 base, leaving 3 bases not matched to a gene. This CDR3 comprises 14 residues.

This clone was observed many times. V usage is TRBV30 and J usage is TRBJ1-2, with a tentative D call TRBD1 (6 bases). With 5 bases removed from V and 4 bases from J, the gap between germline ends came to 14 bases. Per germline, CDR1 GTSNPN and CDR2 SVGIG (reference sequence). The CDR3 runs to 13 residues. This CDR3 is CAWGTGISYGYTF. CDR3 bases: TGTGCCTGGGGCACAGGGATATCCTATGGCTACACCTTC.

Of note for this clone: This sample includes further DNA sequences coding for the same CDR3. In DNA, the CDR3 is TGTGCCAGCAGTTTCAGAGGCTACACCTTC. Amino acids: CASSFRGYTF. The chain has TRBV12-3 or TRBV12-4 and TRBJ1-2; D not resolved. CDR3 length: 10 residues. V lost 3 bases and J lost 8, with 4 bases in between.

V and J are TRBV19 and TRBJ1-5, with D perhaps matching TRBD1 (6 bases). The CDR3 is made up of 16 amino acids. Germline values: CDR1 LNHDA, CDR2 SQIVND (reference sequence). V lost 4 bases to trimming and J lost 1 base, with 14 bases between them. DNA for the CDR3: TGTGCCAGTAGTACCCCGACAGGAGGAAGCAATCAGCCCCAGCATTTT. Its protein product is CASSTPTGGSNQPQHF.

This chain links TRBV5-1 with TRBJ2-5; 9 positions match TRBD1. V dropped 3 bases and J dropped 5; count of bases not matched to a gene: 8. Looked up from germline, CDR1 is SGHRS and CDR2 is YFSETQ. The length of the CDR3 is 15 residues. CDR3 in amino acids: CASSSGTGTWETQYF. CDR3 nucleotide sequence: TGCGCCAGCAGCTCGGGGACAGGGACTTGGGAGACCCAGTACTTC.

Points on this clone: A read error may account for a junction end that differs from germline. This sequence joins TRBV4-2 and TRBJ1-6; TRBD1 agrees at 8 bases. CDR1 LGHNA and CDR2 YNFKEQ come from the germline V gene. This CDR3 spans 14 amino acids. CDR3 sequence (DNA): TGTGCCAGCAGCCTGACAGGGGTCAATTCACCCCCCCACTTT. Translated, it gives CASSLTGVNSPPHF.

This chain uses TRBV30 with TRBJ2-2, with unresolved D. V lost 5 bases and J 8 bases, leaving 6 bases between the germline ends. This CDR3 has 10 amino acids. Germline CDR1 GTSNPN, CDR2 SVGIG (reference sequence). In nucleotides, the CDR3 is TGTGCCTGGCGTTTTGGGGAGCTGTTTTTT. As protein: CAWRFGELFF.

CDR3 region: CASSSQGASYEQYV. Here the CDR3 DNA reads TGTGCCAGCAGCTCACAGGGGGCGAGTTACGAGCAGTACGTC. V usage is TRBV6-1 and J usage is TRBJ2-7; 9 bases fit TRBD1. The length of the CDR3 is 14 residues. J was trimmed by 4 bases and V by 6 bases; bases with no gene match: 7. Germline values: CDR1 MNHNS, CDR2 SASEGT.

The chain recombines TRBV20-1 with TRBJ2-3; 7 positions match TRBD2. The V and J ends lost 5 bases and 14 bases, in that order; junction bases with no gene match: 10. Per germline, CDR1 DFQATT and CDR2 SNEGSKA (reference sequence). This CDR3 spans 11 amino acids. CDR3 nucleotides: TGCAGTGCTCCCGTGGAGCGGGACGGGTATTTT. The encoded protein is CSAPVERDGYF.

This chain joins TRBV6-1 and TRBJ1-6; 8 bases map to TRBD1. The CDR3 loop spans 16 amino acids. The V gene's germline CDR1 is MNHNS and CDR2 SASEGT. The V gene end was trimmed by 1 base and the J gene end by 6 bases; junction bases not matched to a gene: 5. CDR3 sequence reads: CASSEVVQGANSPLHF. Here the CDR3 DNA reads TGTGCCAGCAGTGAAGTAGTCCAGGGGGCTAATTCACCCCTCCACTTT.

V gene TRBV7-2 combines with J gene TRBJ1-1; tentative D call: TRBD1 (6 bases). From germline, CDR1 is SGHTA and CDR2 FQGNSA. V shed 6 bases and J shed 5 bases, with 16 bases lying between them. The CDR3 spans 14 residues. The CDR3 nucleotides read TGTGCCAGCAGGGGAGGGGCAGGGGAAACTGAAGCTTTCTTT. Encoded protein: CASRGGAGETEAFF.

This chain links TRBV5-4 with TRBJ2-7; 7 positions match TRBD2. The ends lost 2 bases at V and 4 bases at J; junction bases unmatched: 6. Germline V gives CDR1 SGHNT, CDR2 YYREEE (reference sequence). The CDR3 contains 14 residues. CDR3 DNA: TGTGCCAGCAGCTTAATGGCGGGAGTGTACGAGCAGTACTTC. Translation: CASSLMAGVYEQYF.

The genes are TRBV28 and TRBJ2-1; possibly TRBD1 for D (5 bases). The CDR3 has 15 residues. V dropped 1 base and J dropped 6 bases, with 13 bases sitting between them. Germline CDR1 MDHEN, CDR2 SYDVKM. CDR3 DNA sequence: TGTGCCAGCAGTTTATCGCCCCGTCAGGGCAATGAGCAGTTCTTC. It codes for CASSLSPRQGNEQFF. The complete variable domain, with remaining parts taken from reference TRBV28 and TRBJ2-1, reads DVKVTQSSRYLVKRTGEKVFLECVQDMDHENMFWYRQDPGLGLRLIYFSYDVKMKEKGDIPEGYSVSREKKERFSLILESASTNQTSMYLCASSLSPRQGNEQFFGPGTRLTVL.

This clone appeared a few times. This chain connects TRBV2 to TRBJ1-2, with D uncertain. V lost 6 bases to trimming and J lost 6 bases, with 8 bases between them. The germline CDR1 and CDR2 sequences are SNHLY and FYNNEI. The CDR3 runs 11 residues. CDR3 DNA sequence: TGTGCCAGCAGCACCGGGGATGGCTACACCTTC. Protein sequence: CASSTGDGYTF.

V usage is TRBV5-4 and J usage is TRBJ2-3; 13 positions match TRBD2. This CDR3 region has 18 residues. In germline, CDR1 is SGHNT, CDR2 YYREEE (reference sequence). Losses at the gene ends were 3 bases for V and 0 bases for J; bases not matched to a gene: 7. CDR3 DNA: TGTGCCAGCAGCTCCAGGACTAGCGGGGGCCTAAGCACAGATACGCAGTATTTT. It translates to CASSSRTSGGLSTDTQYF.

J is TRBJ1-4 and V is TRBV2; 7 positions match TRBD1. The CDR3 is made up of 15 amino acids. The V gene end was trimmed by 5 bases and the J gene end by 7 bases; junction bases not matched to a gene: 10. Germline CDR1 and CDR2: SNHLY and FYNNEI. The CDR3 nucleotides read TGTGCCAGCAGTCAGGACGGCGAGGGGGCTGAAAAACTGTTTTTT. Amino acid sequence: CASSQDGEGAEKLFF.

This clone came up a few times. The rearrangement links TRBV5-1 to TRBJ2-7; no firm D call. The CDR3 totals 14 residues. Germline V gene sequence: CDR1 SGHRS, CDR2 YFSETQ. Deletions cut 1 base from V and 0 bases from J, with 8 bases between. CDR3 amino acids: CASSLIASSYEQYF. CDR3 coding DNA: TGCGCCAGCAGCTTGATTGCTAGCTCCTACGAGCAGTACTTC.

This clone was found once. The rearrangement links TRBV19 to TRBJ1-5, with D possibly TRBD1 on 6 matching bases. This CDR3 is built from 17 residues. V lost 7 bases to trimming and J lost 3 bases, with 22 bases between them. CDR1 LNHDA and CDR2 SQIVND come from the germline V gene (reference sequence). The CDR3 sequence is CASKHGGAGRPNQPQHF. In nucleotides, the CDR3 is TGTGCCAGTAAACACGGGGGGGCAGGGCGGCCCAATCAGCCCCAGCATTTT.

The chain links TRBV6-5 to TRBJ2-4; D is perhaps TRBD1 (5 bases). Germline V gives CDR1 MNHEY, CDR2 SVGAGI. This CDR3 contains 12 residues. The germline V and J ends were trimmed by 10 bases and 4 bases, with 11 bases remaining between them. The CDR3 protein is CATLGPKNIQYF. The CDR3 region has the DNA TGTGCCACGTTGGGGCCGAAAAACATTCAGTACTTC.